A single sample gave rise to the 9 T cell receptor beta chains below, sequenced in a study of cytomegalovirus exposure and HLA in healthy donors. Vbeta (60) and Jbeta (13) primers were used in the PCR. Clones were read by immunoSEQ multiplex PCR, and TCRdb kept only the in-frame ones, dropping some. This sample carries 180,000 or so clones, roughly 60% of them seen once, and the ten largest clones take just under 3%. Sequences were obtained from PBMCs. The receptors derive from a man between 35 and 55 years old in good health and CMV-seronegative.

The gene calls are TRBV5-5 and TRBJ2-3; a weak D match, TRBD2 (5 bases). This CDR3 has 13 amino acids. Trimming left V 7 bases short and J 7 bases short, with 16 bases between. Germline values: CDR1 SGHKS, CDR2 YYEKEE (reference sequence). CDR3 sequence (DNA): TGTGCCAGCCGGGCAGGAGGCGCTCATACGCAGTATTTT. Translation: CASRAGGAHTQYF.

The chain uses TRBV4-1 and TRBJ2-5, with 9 nucleotides matching TRBD2. The CDR3 runs to 17 residues. The trim removed 0 bases at V and 5 bases at J, leaving 10 bases unmatched. CDR1 and CDR2 from the germline V gene are MGHRA and YSYEKL. CDR3 residues: CASSQDMGRGGRETQYF. CDR3 sequence (DNA): TGCGCCAGCAGCCAAGATATGGGGCGGGGGGGCAGGGAGACCCAGTACTTC.

This clone showed up just a few times. This chain links TRBV7-9 with TRBJ2-3; D possibly corresponds to TRBD2 (5 bases). The CDR3 contains 13 residues. Germline-derived CDR1 and CDR2 are SEHNR and FQNEAQ (reference sequence). The germline V and J ends were trimmed by 2 bases and 5 bases, with 8 bases remaining between them. CDR3 sequence (DNA): TGTGCCAGCAGCTTACCGGGGAGAGATACGCAGTATTTT. Encoded protein: CASSLPGRDTQYF. Full variable domain (rest looked up from reference TRBV7-9 and TRBJ2-3): DTGVSQNPRHKITKRGQNVTFRCDPISEHNRLYWYRQTLGQGPEFLTYFQNEAQLEKSRLLSDRFSAERPKGSFSTLEIQRTEQGDSAMYLCASSLPGRDTQYFGPGTRLTVL.

The V call is TRBV11-2, the J call TRBJ2-3; 8 bases fit TRBD2. The trim removed 5 bases at V and 3 bases at J, leaving 10 bases unmatched. Germline CDR1 and CDR2: SGHAT and FQNNGV. The CDR3 sequence is 16 residues long. This chain's CDR3 is CASSRTSQGFTDTQYF. The CDR3 DNA reads as TGTGCCAGCAGCCGGACTAGCCAGGGGTTTACAGATACGCAGTATTTT. The full variable domain, rest sourced from reference TRBV11-2 and TRBJ2-3, is EAGVAQSPRYKIIEKRQSVAFWCNPISGHATLYWYQQILGQGPKLLIQFQNNGVVDDSQLPKDRFSAERLKGVDSTLKIQPAKLEDSAVYLCASSRTSQGFTDTQYFGPGTRLTVL.

In nucleotides, the CDR3 is TGCAGCGTTGAAGATCCGCGGCCGGCGGATACGCAGTATTTT. Protein: CSVEDPRPADTQYF. V is TRBV29-1 and J is TRBJ2-3; D gene ambiguous. The CDR3 loop spans 14 amino acids. Trimming cost V 0 bases and J 6 bases, with 13 bases left between them. The germline V gene has CDR1 SQVTM and CDR2 ANQGSEA.

In the case of this clone: The sample carries other DNA sequences with the same CDR3. This chain connects TRBV11-3 to TRBJ2-7; no definite D call. Deletions cut 3 bases from V and 2 bases from J, with 8 bases between. The CDR3 totals 13 residues. CDR1 and CDR2 from the germline V gene are SGHNT and YENEEA. In DNA, the CDR3 is TGTGCCAGCAGCTTTGGCGGCACCTACGAGCAGTACTTC. Amino acid sequence: CASSFGGTYEQYF.

This clone has just a few counts. This sequence joins TRBV4-2 and TRBJ1-4; D gene unclear. The V end was cut by 0 bases, the J end by 4 bases, with 15 bases between. CDR1 and CDR2 from the germline V gene are LGHNA and YNFKEQ. The CDR3 totals 17 residues. In DNA form, the CDR3 reads TGTGCCAGCAGCCAAGACCACGTCAAGGCGGGTAATGAAAAACTGTTTTTT. Protein product: CASSQDHVKAGNEKLFF.

The chain has TRBV6-5 and TRBJ2-5; TRBD1 is a possible D gene (6 bases). The DNA end is a closer match to TRBJ2-7, so the J assignment may be wrong. From germline, CDR1 is MNHEY and CDR2 SVGAGI. The CDR3 has 12 amino acids. The CDR3, as DNA: TGTGCCAGCAGTTCGGACAGCTACGAGCAGTACTTC. Amino acids: CASSSDSYEQYF.

The V and J genes are TRBV11-3 and TRBJ1-1, with D maybe TRBD1 (6 bases). The V end was cut by 5 bases, the J end by 1 base, with 8 bases between. The CDR3 totals 13 residues. Germline V gene lookup returns CDR1 SGHNT and CDR2 YENEEA. The CDR3 loop reads CASSQGPNTEAFF. CDR3 bases: TGTGCCAGCAGCCAGGGGCCGAACACTGAAGCTTTCTTT.